This T cell receptor (beta chain) comes out of a study of beta chain features in type 1 diabetes. Findings and limits, study-wide: Here, the possible influence of HLA type (on TCRB rearrangement) remained unresolved. Naive, central memory and regulatory TCRB repertoires appeared more similar among patients than healthy donors.

Note on this clone: Its antigen is as yet unknown.

The isolated RNA, all of it, was reverse transcribed, so expressed TCRB transcripts were what got sequenced. It was found that naive, central memory and regulatory T cell samples averaged about 3.57 million reads. TCRdb's copy holds only in-frame clones and misses some; the assay was immunoSEQ multiplex PCR. The profile shows about 130,000 clones, around a tenth of them singletons. Germline CDR1 MNHNS, CDR2 SASEGT. The CDR3 has 13 amino acids. The V end lost 7 bases, the J end lost 1 base, and 10 bases lay between the germline ends. Averaging roughly 120 mL, one heparinised blood draw came from each individual donor.

This TCR was recovered from a man aged 18 to 29 in good health. The V call is TRBV6-1, the J call TRBJ1-1, with D tentatively TRBD1 (5 bases). Sequences were obtained from central memory CD4+ T cells from blood. CDR3 sequence reads: CASIGHQNTEAFF. CDR3 DNA: TGTGCCAGCATTGGACACCAGAACACTGAAGCTTTCTTT.